Below are 15 T cell receptor beta chains sequenced from a single sample in a study. MiXCR, applied by TCRdb to the 5' RACE reads, yields one record per CDR3 protein. The sample has about 34,000 distinct CDR3 sequences, 26% seen once. Material for sequencing was naive CD4+ T cells sorted from a lymph node. Subset described: naive CD4+ T cells, CD4+CD45RA+CD25-. All receptors come from a female donor with breast cancer.

Judged by abundance, this clonotype is medium-sized. This chain links TRBV6-5 with TRBJ2-6, with TRBD1 identical over 7 bases. The germline V gene has CDR1 MNHEY and CDR2 SVGAGI. This CDR3 contains 19 residues. V was clipped by 5 bases and J by 0 bases; unmatched bases: 13. The CDR3 loop is CASSRPTGATFSGANVLTF. In DNA form, the CDR3 reads TGTGCCAGCAGTCGACCCACAGGGGCTACGTTCTCTGGGGCCAACGTCCTGACTTTC.

This chain uses TRBV4-1 with TRBJ1-2, with D possibly matching TRBD1 (6 bases). V was cut by 3 bases and J by 3 bases, with 14 bases left in between. Germline values: CDR1 MGHRA, CDR2 YSYEKL. The CDR3 extends over 15 amino acids. The DNA of the CDR3 is TGCGCCAGCAGCCAGGCTAGGGGGGCGGACTATGGCTACACCTTC. Translation: CASSQARGADYGYTF.

As regards this clonotype: One junction end does not reproduce the germline sequence, and a read error may be involved. This chain links TRBV12-3 or TRBV12-4 with TRBJ1-2; 7 bases line up with TRBD1. This CDR3 spans 13 amino acids. The CDR3 sequence is CASSPGTAGGHTF. In DNA, the CDR3 is TGTGCCAGCAGTCCCGGGACAGCGGGTGGCCACACCTTC.

The chain links TRBV6-6 to TRBJ2-3; a possible D gene is TRBD2 (8 bases). The CDR3 runs to 16 residues. CDR1 is MNHNY, CDR2 SVGAGI, per germline (reference sequence). The ends were cut back, 7 bases at V and 7 bases at J, with 24 bases in the middle. The CDR3 sequence is CASNDLTGSGGNTQYF. DNA of the CDR3: TGTGCCAGCAACGACCTGACAGGGTCGGGGGGGAATACGCAGTATTTT.

The chain has TRBV4-1 and TRBJ2-7; 11 bases line up with TRBD2. CDR1 and CDR2 from the germline V gene are MGHRA and YSYEKL. V was pared by 8 bases and J by 2 bases, with 2 bases of the junction left unmatched. CDR3 length: 13 residues. This CDR3 is CASGTSGTYEQYF. For the CDR3, the DNA is TGCGCCAGCGGGACTAGCGGTACCTACGAGCAGTACTTC.

The rearrangement joins TRBV5-1 to TRBJ2-7; D possibly uses TRBD1 or TRBD2 (5 bases each). The V end was cut by 0 bases, the J end by 4 bases, with 14 bases between. The CDR3 has 15 residues. Germline assignment: CDR1 SGHRS and CDR2 YFSETQ. This CDR3 reads CASSLGGTRFYEQYF. The CDR3 DNA reads TGCGCCAGCAGCTTGGGGGGGACCCGTTTTTACGAGCAGTACTTC.

This clonotype has just a few counts. The chain's CDR3 is CASSFTGLRVEAFF. The CDR3 DNA reads as TGTGCCAGCAGTTTTACCGGATTACGGGTCGAAGCTTTCTTT. The rearrangement links TRBV28 to TRBJ1-1; D remains unclear. This CDR3 is built from 14 residues. Germline CDR1 and CDR2: MDHEN and SYDVKM. V was trimmed by 3 bases and J by 8 bases, leaving 16 bases between them.

The rearrangement uses TRBV18 and TRBJ2-3; TRBD1 might be the D (5 bases). The CDR3 length is 14 residues. CDR1 is KGHSH, CDR2 LQKENI, per germline. The V gene lost 2 bases and the J gene lost 4 bases, with 10 bases spanning the gap. As DNA, the CDR3 is TGTGCCAGCTCACCAAAGGGGTCCTCAGATACGCAGTATTTT. Residues: CASSPKGSSDTQYF.

The rearrangement uses TRBV2 and TRBJ2-7; D unclear. Germline loops: CDR1 SNHLY, CDR2 FYNNEI. Trimming shortened V by 4 bases and J by 3 bases, and 10 bases separated the two germline ends. The CDR3 has 13 amino acids. CDR3 bases: TGTGCCAGCAGTGGGCTAGGTTACTACGAGCAGTACTTC. Translating gives CASSGLGYYEQYF.

Notes on this clonotype: This may be a read error: a much more frequent sequence differs by one nucleotide. V usage is TRBV5-1 and J usage is TRBJ2-3, with D possibly being TRBD2 (5 bases). This CDR3 spans 14 amino acids. Looked up from germline, CDR1 is SGHRS and CDR2 is YFSETQ. The CDR3 sequence: CANSYGLAPDTQYF. CDR3 coding DNA: TGCGCCAACAGCTACGGGCTAGCCCCAGATACGCAGTATTTT.

By sample fraction, this clonotype is medium-sized (0.01 to 0.1%). The V call is TRBV20-1, the J call TRBJ1-5, with TRBD1 as a possible D gene (6 bases). This CDR3 comprises 12 residues. V was cut by 4 bases and J by 2 bases, with 6 bases left in between. Germline values: CDR1 DFQATT, CDR2 SNEGSKA (reference sequence). The CDR3 nucleotides read TGCAGTGCTACAGGGGGCAATCAGCCCCAGCATTTT. Translation: CSATGGNQPQHF.

This rearrangement joins TRBV5-5 to TRBJ1-2; D is unclear. The ends were cut back, 2 bases at V and 0 bases at J, with 5 bases in the middle. The CDR3 is 13 amino acids. Germline assignment: CDR1 SGHKS and CDR2 YYEKEE (reference sequence). The CDR3 nucleotides read TGTGCCAGCAGCTTAGAATCTAACTATGGCTACACCTTC. It yields the protein CASSLESNYGYTF.

This sequence joins TRBV20-1 and TRBJ2-7; 8 bases fit TRBD2. Germline loops: CDR1 DFQATT, CDR2 SNEGSKA (reference sequence). The ends lost 6 bases at V and 3 bases at J; junction bases unmatched: 13. The CDR3 runs to 15 residues. DNA of the CDR3: TGCAGTGCCGAAACACCGGGACTAGGATTCTACGAGCAGTACTTC. Protein product: CSAETPGLGFYEQYF.

The chain's CDR3 is CASRLAGANVLTF. The CDR3 DNA follows: TGTGCCAGCAGGCTCGCTGGGGCCAACGTCCTGACTTTC. The rearrangement uses TRBV28 and TRBJ2-6; no clear D. Trimming pared 6 bases from V and 2 bases from J, leaving 5 bases between. The length of the CDR3 is 13 residues. The germline CDR1 and CDR2 sequences are MDHEN and SYDVKM. Variable domain in full (rest from reference TRBV28 and TRBJ2-6): DVKVTQSSRYLVKRTGEKVFLECVQDMDHENMFWYRQDPGLGLRLIYFSYDVKMKEKGDIPEGYSVSREKKERFSLILESASTNQTSMYLCASRLAGANVLTFGAGSRLTVL.

The V call is TRBV6-1, the J call TRBJ2-5; TRBD1 matches 8 bases. CDR1 MNHNS and CDR2 SASEGT come from the germline V gene. V shed 7 bases and J 4 bases; nucleotides not matched to a gene: 5. There are 13 residues in the CDR3. CDR3 loop: CASNQQGVETQYF. CDR3 in DNA: TGTGCCAGCAACCAACAGGGGGTAGAGACCCAGTACTTC.